The present entry profiles one TCR beta chain with its context. The data derive from a study of shared clonotypes between healthy human individuals. The CDR3 extends over 15 amino acids. V gave up 4 bases and J gave up 6 bases; unmatched junction bases: 11. Germline V gene sequence: CDR1 SGHRS, CDR2 YFSETQ. Tens of millions of PBMCs served as the genomic DNA source for unsorted samples. The material for each subset, its genomic DNA, was split evenly across several immunoSEQ plates. DNA from unsorted PBMC was sequenced on ten immunoSEQ deep assay plates. Profiled with immunoSEQ multiplex PCR; TCRdb holds only in-frame clones, not every one. The sample carries a few hundred thousand clones, 75% to 80% recorded once.

This TCR came from a woman aged 40 to 50 in good health. Some clones in this sample may be carry-over from other donors' samples. The source material was PBMCs. This chain joins TRBV5-1 and TRBJ1-2; the match to TRBD1 covers 8 bases. The chain's CDR3 is CASSAMLGQGDGYTF. The CDR3, as DNA: TGCGCCAGCAGCGCGATGCTAGGACAGGGTGATGGCTACACCTTC.